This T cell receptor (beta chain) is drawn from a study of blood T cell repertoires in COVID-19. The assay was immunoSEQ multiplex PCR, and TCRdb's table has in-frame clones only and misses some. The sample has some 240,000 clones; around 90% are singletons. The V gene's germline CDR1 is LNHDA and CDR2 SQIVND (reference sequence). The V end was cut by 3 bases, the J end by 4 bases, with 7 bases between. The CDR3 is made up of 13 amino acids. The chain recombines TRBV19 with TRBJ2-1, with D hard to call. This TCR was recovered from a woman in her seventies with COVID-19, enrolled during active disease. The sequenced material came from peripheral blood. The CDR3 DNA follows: TGTGCCAGTAGTATTGGCGGATACAATGAGCAGTTCTTC. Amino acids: CASSIGGYNEQFF.